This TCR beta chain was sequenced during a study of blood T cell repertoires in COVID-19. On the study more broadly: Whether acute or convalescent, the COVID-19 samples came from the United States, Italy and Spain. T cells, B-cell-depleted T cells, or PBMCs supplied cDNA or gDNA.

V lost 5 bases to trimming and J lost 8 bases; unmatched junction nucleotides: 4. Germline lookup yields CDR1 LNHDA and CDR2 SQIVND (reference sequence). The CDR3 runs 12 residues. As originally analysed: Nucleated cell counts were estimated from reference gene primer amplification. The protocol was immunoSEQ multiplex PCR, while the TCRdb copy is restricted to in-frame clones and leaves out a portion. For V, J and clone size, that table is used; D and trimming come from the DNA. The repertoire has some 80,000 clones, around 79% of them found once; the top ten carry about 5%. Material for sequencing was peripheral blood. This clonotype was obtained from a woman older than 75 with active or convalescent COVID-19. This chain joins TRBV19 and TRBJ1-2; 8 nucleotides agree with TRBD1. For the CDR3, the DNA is TGTGCCAGTAGTGACAGGGGTTTCGGCTACACCTTC. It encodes CASSDRGFGYTF.